The source of this T cell receptor beta chain is a study of regulatory T cells in long-lasting Graves disease. Across the whole study: Patients newly diagnosed with Graves' had been on antithyroid drugs for under 3 months.

According to the study, TCR beta libraries were built with iRepertoire HTBI primers and CDR3-region Arm-PCR. One entry per CDR3 protein, called by TCRdb with MiXCR from the multiplex PCR reads. The repertoire has approximately 490,000 distinct CDR3 sequences, around 15% of them found once; the top ten carry 12%. Study-level findings and limits: Sample size was small, which may have lowered accuracy.

The sample's time point: newly diagnosed GD, antithyroid drugs for less than 3 months. PBMC-extracted RNA yielded the TCR library. This clonotype was detected a few times. The target antigen is unknown. In addition, the sample was reused for a study of T cells in Graves' hyperthyroidism and ophthalmopathy. That publication notes: Absent ophthalmopathy progression within 18 months defined stable Graves' hyperthyroidism.

The TCR was taken from a man in his forties with Graves disease. This sample comprised peripheral blood mononuclear cells (PBMCs), obtained at new diagnosis, from a patient treated with antithyroid drugs.

This chain's CDR3 is CATEGPEAKLFF. CDR3 DNA: TGTGCCACAGAGGGCCCCGAGGCAAAACTGTTTTTT. The J gene is TRBJ1-4, the V gene TRBV19; D not resolved. From germline, CDR1 is LNHDA and CDR2 SQIVND (reference sequence). The CDR3 spans 12 residues. The V gene lost 10 bases and the J gene lost 10 bases, with 16 bases spanning the gap.